The 10 T cell receptor beta chains below all came from one sample that was sequenced in a study of glioma-infiltrating T cells. Amplification of TCR alpha and beta CDR3 regions from RNA used iRepertoire nested multiplex PCR. In TCRdb, the multiplex PCR reads were re-called with MiXCR into one record per CDR3 protein. The sample includes around 130,000 distinct CDR3 sequences, roughly a quarter seen only once; the top ten take under 35%. Sequencing was carried out using glioma tissue, nonneoplastic brain tissue, or PBMCs (not recorded which). The origin of the receptors is a human donor with low-grade glioma or glioblastoma, undergoing nonglioma brain surgery, or in good health (not recorded which).

The CDR3 nucleotides read TGTGCCAGCAGTGATTTTCTAGCGGGGGACAATGAGCAGTTCTTC. Its translation is CASSDFLAGDNEQFF. The gene calls are TRBV2 and TRBJ2-1; TRBD2 matches 10 bases. There are 15 residues in the CDR3. The germline gives CDR1 SNHLY, CDR2 FYNNEI. Trimming removed 3 bases from V and 5 bases from J; junction bases left unmatched: 4.

There are a few counts of this clonotype. V and J are TRBV3-1 and TRBJ1-2; D gene unclear. Between the trimmed V and J ends, which lost 3 bases and 0 bases, there was a span of 14 bases. The CDR3 length is 16 residues. The germline V gene encodes CDR1 LGHDT and CDR2 YNNKEL (reference sequence). The chain's CDR3 is CASSHLGGEANYGYTF. CDR3 DNA sequence: TGTGCCAGCAGCCACTTGGGAGGAGAAGCTAACTATGGCTACACCTTC.

On this clonotype itself: With a much larger clone just one base away, this may be a read error. The rearrangement links TRBV20-1 to TRBJ2-3; D possibly uses TRBD1 or TRBD2 (5 bases each). Germline V gene sequence: CDR1 DFQATT, CDR2 SNEGSKA (reference sequence). This CDR3 comprises 13 residues. The CDR3 sequence: CSAPTGPGDTRYF. The DNA for the CDR3 is TGCAGTGCCCCAACGGGGCCCGGAGATACGCGGTATTTT.

This clonotype was counted at least ten times. V usage is TRBV20-1 and J usage is TRBJ1-5; TRBD1 aligns across 7 bases. Looked up from germline, CDR1 is DFQATT and CDR2 is SNEGSKA (reference sequence). The CDR3 consists of 15 residues. Trimming at V came to 3 bases and at J to 4 bases, leaving 9 bases not matched to a gene. CDR3 in DNA: TGCAGTGCTAGCCCGGGACAGACAAGTAATCAGCCCCAGCATTTT. This encodes CSASPGQTSNQPQHF.

This chain links TRBV5-1 with TRBJ1-1; unclear D gene. CDR3 length equals 13 residues. The germline V gene encodes CDR1 SGHRS and CDR2 YFSETQ. V lost 1 base to trimming and J lost 6 bases, with 10 bases between them. DNA for the CDR3: TGCGCCAGCAGCTTGATGGTATCCTCTGAAGCTTTCTTT. This sequence encodes CASSLMVSSEAFF.

V gene TRBV28 combines with J gene TRBJ2-3, with TRBD2 matching over 11 bases. CDR1 is MDHEN and CDR2 is SYDVKM in the germline V gene. V shed 5 bases, J shed 0 bases, and the junction held 7 bases outside the gene matches. CDR3 length: 17 amino acids. CDR3 loop: CASSLWGLAVSTDTQYF. The CDR3 DNA reads TGTGCCAGCAGTCTCTGGGGACTAGCGGTGAGCACAGATACGCAGTATTTT.

This clonotype was found a few times. The V gene is TRBV7-6, the J gene TRBJ2-2; D gene ambiguous. Trimming took off 5 bases at V and 1 base at J, with 14 bases between the two ends. Germline loops: CDR1 SGHVS, CDR2 FNYEAQ. This CDR3 is built from 16 residues. Here the CDR3 DNA reads TGTGCCAGCAGCACCTCCACCTTCGGGAACACCGGGGAGCTGTTTTTT. Translating it yields CASSTSTFGNTGELFF.

This clonotype was detected ten times or more. The rearrangement links TRBV28 to TRBJ2-2, with no clear D. V lost 4 bases and J lost 1, with 4 bases in between. The germline V gene has CDR1 MDHEN and CDR2 SYDVKM. This CDR3 has 13 amino acids. The CDR3 loop reads CASSSGNTGELFF. The CDR3 DNA reads TGTGCCAGCAGTTCAGGGAACACCGGGGAGCTGTTTTTT.

J is TRBJ1-1 and V is TRBV5-1, with no clear D. The germline gives CDR1 SGHRS, CDR2 YFSETQ. The CDR3 sequence is 13 residues long. Deletions cut 5 bases from V and 4 bases from J, with 12 bases between. CDR3 DNA: TGCGCCAGCAGGCAGTTAGAGGGCACTGAAGCTTTCTTT. Amino acids: CASRQLEGTEAFF.

The chain employs TRBV28 and TRBJ1-2; weak D call: TRBD1 (5 bases). CDR1 and CDR2 from the germline V gene are MDHEN and SYDVKM. The length of the CDR3 is 14 residues. V lost 2 bases and J lost 5, with 12 bases in between. CDR3 in amino acids: CASSLSTRGYGYTF. The CDR3 DNA reads TGTGCCAGCAGTTTAAGCACAAGGGGATATGGCTACACCTTC.